This T cell receptor (beta chain) was retrieved from a study of T-cell memory formation after mild COVID-19. Across the study: TCR clusters showed largely donor specificity. The study, taken as a whole, reports: Researchers report contracting CD4+ clones mostly in CM and EM, with CD8+ clones in EMRA.

Researchers used 5'RACE with constant-segment primers to make TCR alpha and TCR beta cDNA libraries that carry sample barcodes and UMIs. TCRdb fed the 5' RACE reads into MiXCR, producing one record per CDR3 protein. The sample shows roughly 110,000 distinct CDR3 sequences, around 15% of them seen only once. This clonotype came up many times. The antigen is undetermined. This CDR3 region has 15 residues. Germline V CDR1 and CDR2: SQVTM, ANQGSEA. Unmatched junction bases numbered 5, after V lost 0 bases and J lost 4 bases. The chain employs TRBV29-1 and TRBJ2-3; the match to TRBD2 covers 9 bases. Sequencing was performed on PBMCs or a T cell subset sorted from them (not recorded which). The sequence was obtained from a man between 18 and 35 years old who had mild COVID-19 (a few samples of this study predate the infection). Cell type and time point are not known. The CDR3 spells CSVEDRLAGPDTQYF. The CDR3 region has the DNA TGCAGCGTTGAAGATCGTCTAGCGGGGCCAGATACGCAGTATTTT.